This T cell receptor (beta chain) is from a study of CD8 T cells in ankylosing spondylitis. The germline V gene encodes CDR1 SGHDT and CDR2 YYEEEE. The V end lost 2 bases, the J end lost 2 bases, and 11 bases lay between the germline ends. The length of the CDR3 is 14 residues. In the case of this clonotype: Its specificity is unknown.

TCRdb called the 5' RACE reads again in MiXCR, with one record for every CDR3 protein. The top ten hold around 14% of the sample, which has about 210,000 distinct CDR3 sequences, just under 7.5% seen once. Study conclusions and caveats: What seemed typical of ankylosing spondylitis blood was a TCR beta motif built from several highly homologous variants.

The chain recombines TRBV5-6 with TRBJ2-7, with D uncertain. Sequenced: blood, either unsorted or a sorted T cell fraction (not recorded which). This TCR was sampled from a male donor with ankylosing spondylitis. The DNA for the CDR3 is TGTGCCAGCAGCTTAGGACCAGACCCCTACGAGCAGTACTTC. Amino acid sequence: CASSLGPDPYEQYF.